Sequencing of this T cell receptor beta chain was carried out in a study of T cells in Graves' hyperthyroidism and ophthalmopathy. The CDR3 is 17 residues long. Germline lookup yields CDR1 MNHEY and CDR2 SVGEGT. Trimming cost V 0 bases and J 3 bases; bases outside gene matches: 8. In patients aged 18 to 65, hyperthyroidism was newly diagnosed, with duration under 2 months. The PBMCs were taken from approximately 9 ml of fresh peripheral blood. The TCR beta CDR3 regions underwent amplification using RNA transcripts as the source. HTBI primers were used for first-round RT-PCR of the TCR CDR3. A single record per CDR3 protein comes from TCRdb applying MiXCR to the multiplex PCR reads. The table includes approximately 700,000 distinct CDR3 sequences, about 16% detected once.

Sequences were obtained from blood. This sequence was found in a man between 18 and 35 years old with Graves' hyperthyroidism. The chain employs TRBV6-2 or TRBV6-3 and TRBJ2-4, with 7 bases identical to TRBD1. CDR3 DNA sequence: TGTGCCAGCAGTTACTCGAGGGGGCCTGGGGGCAAAAACATTCAGTACTTC. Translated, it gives CASSYSRGPGGKNIQYF.